The clone carrying this TCR beta chain was counted a single time. Antigen: not known. The CDR3 spans 15 residues. The ends lost 7 bases at V and 6 bases at J; junction bases unmatched: 14. Per germline, CDR1 MNHEY and CDR2 SVGAGI. 60 Vbeta and 13 Jbeta primers were used in PCR. Some clones are missing from TCRdb's copy, which holds only in-frame ones; the method was immunoSEQ multiplex PCR. The data show around 110,000 clones, about 10% seen once. Donors sampled were nominally healthy, though unrecorded immune exposures were likely. This entry is derived from a study of cytomegalovirus exposure and HLA in healthy donors. Notes on the study in general: Whilst most TCR sequences proved rare, a subset of public TCRs occurred across many donors. Most of the TCR beta V segments (in an earlier analysis) were productive either about 87% or about 30% of the time.

Sequencing used PBMCs. This rearrangement joins TRBV6-5 to TRBJ1-1; 7 bases line up with TRBD1. This receptor was taken from a man aged 25-45 years in good health and CMV-seronegative. The CDR3 is CASIPPGGLYSEAFF. The DNA of the CDR3 is TGTGCCAGCATTCCCCCAGGGGGGTTATATTCTGAAGCTTTCTTT.